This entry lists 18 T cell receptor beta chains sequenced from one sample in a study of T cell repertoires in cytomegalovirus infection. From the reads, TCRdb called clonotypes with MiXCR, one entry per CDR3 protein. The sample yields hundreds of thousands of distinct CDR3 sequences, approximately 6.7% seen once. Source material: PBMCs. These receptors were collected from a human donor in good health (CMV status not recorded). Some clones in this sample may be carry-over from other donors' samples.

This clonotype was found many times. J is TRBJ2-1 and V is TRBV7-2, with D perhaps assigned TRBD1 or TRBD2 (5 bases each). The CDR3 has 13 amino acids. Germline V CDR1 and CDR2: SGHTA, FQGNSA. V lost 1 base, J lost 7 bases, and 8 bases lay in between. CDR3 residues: CASSLDGGNEQFF. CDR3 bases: TGTGCCAGCAGCTTAGATGGGGGAAATGAGCAGTTCTTC.

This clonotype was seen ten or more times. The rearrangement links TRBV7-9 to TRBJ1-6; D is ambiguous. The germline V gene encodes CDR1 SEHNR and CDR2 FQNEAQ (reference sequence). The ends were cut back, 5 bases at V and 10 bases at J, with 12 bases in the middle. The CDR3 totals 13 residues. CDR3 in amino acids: CASSNRLLSPLHF. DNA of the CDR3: TGTGCCAGCAGCAACCGTCTTCTATCACCCCTCCACTTT.

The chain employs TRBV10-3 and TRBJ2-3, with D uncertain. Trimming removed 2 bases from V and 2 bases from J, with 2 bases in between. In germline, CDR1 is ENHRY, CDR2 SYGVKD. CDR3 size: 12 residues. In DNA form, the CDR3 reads TGTGCCATCAGTGAGACCACAGATACGCAGTATTTT. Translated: CAISETTDTQYF.

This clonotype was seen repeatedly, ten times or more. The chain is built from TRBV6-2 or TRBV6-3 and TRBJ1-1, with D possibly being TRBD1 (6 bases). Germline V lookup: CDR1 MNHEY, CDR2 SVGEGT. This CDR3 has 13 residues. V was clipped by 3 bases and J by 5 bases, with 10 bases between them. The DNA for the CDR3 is TGTGCCAGCAGTTATGGGGGGCTGACTGAAGCTTTCTTT. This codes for CASSYGGLTEAFF.

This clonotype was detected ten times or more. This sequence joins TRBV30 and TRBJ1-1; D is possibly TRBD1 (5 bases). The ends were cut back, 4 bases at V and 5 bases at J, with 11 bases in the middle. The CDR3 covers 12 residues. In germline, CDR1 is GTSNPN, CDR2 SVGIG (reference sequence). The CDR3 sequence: CAWTMGRTEAFF. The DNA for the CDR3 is TGTGCCTGGACAATGGGGCGGACTGAAGCTTTCTTT.

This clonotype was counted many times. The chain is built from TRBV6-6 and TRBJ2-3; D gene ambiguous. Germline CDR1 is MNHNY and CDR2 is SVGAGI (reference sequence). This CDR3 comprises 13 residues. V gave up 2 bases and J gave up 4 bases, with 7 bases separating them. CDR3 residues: CASSYRLADTQYF. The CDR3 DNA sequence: TGTGCCAGCAGTTACCGACTGGCAGATACGCAGTATTTT.

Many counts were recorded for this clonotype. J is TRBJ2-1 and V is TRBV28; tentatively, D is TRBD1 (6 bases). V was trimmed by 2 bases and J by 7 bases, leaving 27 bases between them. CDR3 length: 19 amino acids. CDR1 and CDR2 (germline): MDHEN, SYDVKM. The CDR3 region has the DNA TGTGCCAGCAGTTTAAGGAGCGGCAGGGGTGAAATCTCCCCTAATGAGCAGTTCTTC. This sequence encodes CASSLRSGRGEISPNEQFF. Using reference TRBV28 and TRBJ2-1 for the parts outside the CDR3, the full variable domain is DVKVTQSSRYLVKRTGEKVFLECVQDMDHENMFWYRQDPGLGLRLIYFSYDVKMKEKGDIPEGYSVSREKKERFSLILESASTNQTSMYLCASSLRSGRGEISPNEQFFGPGTRLTVL.

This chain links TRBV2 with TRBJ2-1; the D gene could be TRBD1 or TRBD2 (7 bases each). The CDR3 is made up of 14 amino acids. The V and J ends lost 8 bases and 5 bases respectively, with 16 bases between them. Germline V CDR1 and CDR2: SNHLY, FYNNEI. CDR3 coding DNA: TGTGCCAGCCGCGGGGGACAGTCGGACAATGAGCAGTTCTTC. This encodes CASRGGQSDNEQFF.

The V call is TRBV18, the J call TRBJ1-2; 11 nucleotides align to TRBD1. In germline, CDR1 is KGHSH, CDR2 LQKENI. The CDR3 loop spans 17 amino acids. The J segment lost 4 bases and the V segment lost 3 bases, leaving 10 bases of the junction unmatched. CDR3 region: CASSPLRGQGAPYGYTF. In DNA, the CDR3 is TGTGCCAGCTCACCGCTCCGTGGACAGGGGGCACCCTATGGCTACACCTTC.

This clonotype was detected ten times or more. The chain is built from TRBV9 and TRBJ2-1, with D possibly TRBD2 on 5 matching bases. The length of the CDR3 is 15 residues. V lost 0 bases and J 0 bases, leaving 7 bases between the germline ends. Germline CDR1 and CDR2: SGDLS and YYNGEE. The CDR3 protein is CASSVGEGSYNEQFF. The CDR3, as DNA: TGTGCCAGCAGCGTAGGCGAGGGCTCCTACAATGAGCAGTTCTTC.

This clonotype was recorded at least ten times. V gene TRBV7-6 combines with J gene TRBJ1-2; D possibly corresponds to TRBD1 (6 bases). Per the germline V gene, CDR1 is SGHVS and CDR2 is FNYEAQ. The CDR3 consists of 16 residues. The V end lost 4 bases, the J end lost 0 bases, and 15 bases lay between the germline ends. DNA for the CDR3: TGTGCCAGCAGCTCAGGGGTGGGTTCAGCTAACTATGGCTACACCTTC. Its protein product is CASSSGVGSANYGYTF. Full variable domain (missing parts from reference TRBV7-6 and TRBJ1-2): GAGVSQSPRYKVTKRGQDVALRCDPISGHVSLYWYRQALGQGPEFLTYFNYEAQQDKSGLPNDRFSAERPEGSISTLTIQRTEQRDSAMYRCASSSGVGSANYGYTFGSGTRLTVV.

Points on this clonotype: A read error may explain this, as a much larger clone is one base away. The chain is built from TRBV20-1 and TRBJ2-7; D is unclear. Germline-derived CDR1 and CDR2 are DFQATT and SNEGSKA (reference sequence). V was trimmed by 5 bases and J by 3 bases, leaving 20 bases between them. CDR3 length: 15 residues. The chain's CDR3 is CSAPNPRHVDYEQYF. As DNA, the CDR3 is TGCAGTGCTCCCAATCCCCGACATGTCGACTACGAGCAGTACTTC.

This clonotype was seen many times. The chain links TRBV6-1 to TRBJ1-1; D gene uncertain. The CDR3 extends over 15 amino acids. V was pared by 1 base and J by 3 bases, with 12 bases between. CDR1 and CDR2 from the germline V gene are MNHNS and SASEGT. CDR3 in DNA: TGTGCCAGCAGTGAAGACATTTATCCGGACACTGAAGCTTTCTTT. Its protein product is CASSEDIYPDTEAFF.

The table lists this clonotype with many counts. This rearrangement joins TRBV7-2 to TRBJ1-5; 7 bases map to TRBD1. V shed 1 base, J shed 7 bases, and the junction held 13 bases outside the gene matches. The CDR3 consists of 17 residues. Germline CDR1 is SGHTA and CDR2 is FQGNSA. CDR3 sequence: CASSLVTGVFPGQPQHF. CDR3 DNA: TGTGCCAGCAGCTTAGTAACAGGGGTCTTTCCCGGCCAGCCCCAGCATTTT.

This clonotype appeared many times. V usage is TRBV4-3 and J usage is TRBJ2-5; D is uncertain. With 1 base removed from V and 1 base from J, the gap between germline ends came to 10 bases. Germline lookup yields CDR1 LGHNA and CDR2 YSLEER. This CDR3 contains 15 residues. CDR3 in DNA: TGCGCCAGCAGCCAAGTTGCCGCCACCCAAGAGACCCAGTACTTC. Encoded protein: CASSQVAATQETQYF.

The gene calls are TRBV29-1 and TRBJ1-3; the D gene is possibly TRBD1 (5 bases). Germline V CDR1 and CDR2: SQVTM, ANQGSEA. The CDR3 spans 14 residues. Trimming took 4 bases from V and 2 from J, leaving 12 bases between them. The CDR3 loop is CSVAIQGTGNTIYF. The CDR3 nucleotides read TGCAGCGTTGCCATCCAGGGAACTGGAAACACCATATATTTT.

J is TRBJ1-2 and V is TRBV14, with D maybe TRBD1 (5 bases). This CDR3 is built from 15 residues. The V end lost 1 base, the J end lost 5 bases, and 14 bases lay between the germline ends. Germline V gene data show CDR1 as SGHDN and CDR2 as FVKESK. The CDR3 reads CASSQVPGTRYGYTF. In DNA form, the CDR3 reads TGTGCCAGCAGCCAAGTCCCGGGGACGCGGTATGGCTACACCTTC.

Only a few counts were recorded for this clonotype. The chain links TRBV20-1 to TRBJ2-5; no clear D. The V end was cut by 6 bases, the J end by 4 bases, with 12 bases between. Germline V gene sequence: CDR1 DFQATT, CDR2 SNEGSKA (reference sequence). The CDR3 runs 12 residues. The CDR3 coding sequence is TGCAGTGCCCATGACTTGGGAGAGACCCAGTACTTC. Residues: CSAHDLGETQYF.